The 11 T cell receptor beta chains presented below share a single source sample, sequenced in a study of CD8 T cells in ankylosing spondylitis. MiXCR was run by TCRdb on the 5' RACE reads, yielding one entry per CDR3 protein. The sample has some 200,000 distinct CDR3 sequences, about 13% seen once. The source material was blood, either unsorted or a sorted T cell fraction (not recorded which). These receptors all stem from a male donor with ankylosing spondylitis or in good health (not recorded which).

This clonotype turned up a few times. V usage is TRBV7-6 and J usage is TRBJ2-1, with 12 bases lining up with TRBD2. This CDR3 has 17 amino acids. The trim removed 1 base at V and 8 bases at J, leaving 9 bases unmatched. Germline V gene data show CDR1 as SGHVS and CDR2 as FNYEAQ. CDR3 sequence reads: CASSLVFASGRVDEQFF. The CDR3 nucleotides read TGTGCCAGCAGCTTAGTCTTTGCTAGCGGGAGGGTCGATGAGCAGTTCTTC.

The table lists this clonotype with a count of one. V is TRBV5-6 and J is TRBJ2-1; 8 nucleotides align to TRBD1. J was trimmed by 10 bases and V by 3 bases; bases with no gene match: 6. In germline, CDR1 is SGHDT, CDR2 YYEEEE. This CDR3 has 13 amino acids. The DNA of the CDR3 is TGTGCCAGCAGCTGGCAGGGGGCAGGGGAGCAGTTCTTC. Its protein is CASSWQGAGEQFF.

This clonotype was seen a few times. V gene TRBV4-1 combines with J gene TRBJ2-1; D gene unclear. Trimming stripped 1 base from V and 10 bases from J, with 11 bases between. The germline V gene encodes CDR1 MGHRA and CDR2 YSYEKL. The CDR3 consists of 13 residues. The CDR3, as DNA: TGCGCCAGCAGCCAAGTTGCAGCTAAGGAGCAGTTCTTC. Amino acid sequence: CASSQVAAKEQFF.

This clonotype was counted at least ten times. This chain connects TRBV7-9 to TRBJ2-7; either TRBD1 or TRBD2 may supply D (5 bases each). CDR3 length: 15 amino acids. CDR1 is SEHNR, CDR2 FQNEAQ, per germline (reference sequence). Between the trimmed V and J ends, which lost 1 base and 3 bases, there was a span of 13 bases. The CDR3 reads CASSLGDPLHYEQYF. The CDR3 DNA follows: TGTGCCAGCAGCTTAGGGGACCCCCTCCACTACGAGCAGTACTTC.

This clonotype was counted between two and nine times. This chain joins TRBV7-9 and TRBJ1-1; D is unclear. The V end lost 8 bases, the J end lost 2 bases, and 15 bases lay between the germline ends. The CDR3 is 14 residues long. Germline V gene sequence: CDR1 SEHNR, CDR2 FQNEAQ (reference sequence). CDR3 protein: CASLKVLPNTEAFF. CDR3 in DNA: TGTGCCAGCCTGAAGGTGTTGCCAAACACTGAAGCTTTCTTT.

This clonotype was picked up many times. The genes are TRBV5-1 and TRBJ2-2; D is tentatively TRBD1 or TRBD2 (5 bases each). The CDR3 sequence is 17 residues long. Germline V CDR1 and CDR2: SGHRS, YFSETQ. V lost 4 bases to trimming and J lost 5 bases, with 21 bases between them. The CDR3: CASSGTDEILRTGELFF. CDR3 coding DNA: TGCGCCAGCAGCGGGACGGATGAGATATTAAGGACCGGGGAGCTGTTTTTT.

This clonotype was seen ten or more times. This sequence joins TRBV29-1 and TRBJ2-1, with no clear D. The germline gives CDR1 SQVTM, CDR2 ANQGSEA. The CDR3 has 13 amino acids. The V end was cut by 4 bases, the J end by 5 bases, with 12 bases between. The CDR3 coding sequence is TGCAGCGTTGCCCCGGGCCTTCACAATGAGCAGTTCTTC. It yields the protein CSVAPGLHNEQFF.

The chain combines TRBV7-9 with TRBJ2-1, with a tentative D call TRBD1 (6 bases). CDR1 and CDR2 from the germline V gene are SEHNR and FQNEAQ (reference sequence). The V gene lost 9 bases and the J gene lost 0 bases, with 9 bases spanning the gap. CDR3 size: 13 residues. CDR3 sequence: CARTGISYNEQFF. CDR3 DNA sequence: TGTGCCAGAACAGGGATCTCCTACAATGAGCAGTTCTTC.

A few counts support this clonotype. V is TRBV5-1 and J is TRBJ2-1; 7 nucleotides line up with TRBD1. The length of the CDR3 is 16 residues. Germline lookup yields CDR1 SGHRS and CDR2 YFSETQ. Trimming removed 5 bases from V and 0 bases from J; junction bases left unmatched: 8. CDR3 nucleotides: TGCGCCAGCAGTTATTCGACAGGGAGCTCCTACAATGAGCAGTTCTTC. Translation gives CASSYSTGSSYNEQFF.

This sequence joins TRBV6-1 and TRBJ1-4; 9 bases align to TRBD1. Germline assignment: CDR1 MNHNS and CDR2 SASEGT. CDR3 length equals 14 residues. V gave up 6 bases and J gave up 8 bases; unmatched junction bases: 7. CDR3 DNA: TGTGCCAGCAGATGGGACAGGGAGAACGAAAAACTGTTTTTT. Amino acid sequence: CASRWDRENEKLFF.

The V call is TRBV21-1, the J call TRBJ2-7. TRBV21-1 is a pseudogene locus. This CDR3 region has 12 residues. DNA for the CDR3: TGTGAATCTACTTCGGAAACCTACGAGCAGTACTTC. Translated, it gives CESTSETYEQYF.